These 27 T cell receptor delta chains came from one sample sequenced in a study of gamma-delta T cells after stem cell transplantation. TCRdb re-identified clones in the RT-PCR reads via CATT. This table holds 13,000 or so delta-chain clones, about 32% found once. Sequencing was performed on gamma-delta T cells. The receptors originated from a human donor. It is not recorded whose cells these are; they may come from a transplant donor.

This clone has only a few counts. The genes are TRDV2 and TRDJ1; 10 bases are shared with TRDD3. Per germline, CDR1 GEAIGNYY and CDR2 EKD. The CDR3 has 19 residues. J gave up 4 bases and V 0 bases, and 16 bases lay outside the gene matches. CDR3 in amino acids: CACDTNENWGIPRGDKLIF. DNA for the CDR3: TGTGCCTGTGACACCAACGAGAACTGGGGGATTCCTAGGGGCGATAAACTCATCTTT.

This clone was counted a few times. The DNA is left out, because the CDR3 cannot be placed on it with certainty; the CDR3 is given as TCRdb lists it. The chain uses TRDV1 and TRDJ1; the listed D gene, TRDD3, was not tested against the DNA. Both ends counted, the CDR3 spans 23 residues. The germline CDR1 and CDR2 sequences are TSWWSYY and QGS. CDR3 residues: CALGESVAEIWGTRHLETDKLIF.

There are a few counts of this clone. The J gene is TRDJ1, the V gene TRDV1; 11 positions match TRDD3. The trim removed 2 bases at V and 4 bases at J, leaving 33 bases unmatched. Per germline, CDR1 TSWWSYY and CDR2 QGS. The CDR3 sequence is 25 residues long. CDR3 DNA sequence: TGTGCTCTTGGGGAAATGAAAGGTGCCCGCTCTTCCCAGGGAGTGCTGGGGGATACCAACGATAAACTCATCTTT. Protein sequence: CALGEMKGARSSQGVLGDTNDKLIF.

No V gene call was produced; the J gene was TRDJ1. CDR3 length: 10 amino acids. CDR3 nucleotide sequence: TGCGCATCCCCCGGCGATCAACTCATCTTT. Its protein product is CASPGDQLIF.

Regarding this clone: A junction end diverges from the germline sequence, so it may reflect a read error. The chain has TRDV1 and TRDJ1, with 9 bases fitting TRDD3. This CDR3 has 22 amino acids. The V gene's germline CDR1 is TSWWSYY and CDR2 QGS. The CDR3 DNA reads as TGTGCTGTTGGGGATCCGGGAGGGTCCTGTACTGGGGGACGGCTCTACACCGATAAACTCATCTTT. Encoded protein: CAVGDPGGSCTGGRLYTDKLIF.

In regard to this clone: The junction departs from germline at one end; a sequencing error may be responsible. The CDR3, as DNA: TGTGCCTGTGACACCGGGGGGATACGCTCCTGGGACGCCCGACAGATGTTTTTC. This sequence encodes CACDTGGIRSWDARQMFF. V is TRDV2 and J is TRDJ3, with TRDD3 matching 10 bases. The CDR3 sequence is 18 residues long. Germline V gene sequence: CDR1 GEAIGNYY, CDR2 EKD.

The chain links TRDV2 to TRDJ1; 11 bases fit TRDD3. This CDR3 region has 16 residues. V lost 0 bases and J lost 0; bases outside the gene matches: 2. CDR1 and CDR2 (germline): GEAIGNYY, EKD. CDR3 DNA sequence: TGTGCCTGTGACACCGTGGGGGATACGTACACCGATAAACTCATCTTT. It is translated as CACDTVGDTYTDKLIF.

The chain joins TRDV1 to TRDJ1, with TRDD3 matching 9 bases. Per germline, CDR1 TSWWSYY and CDR2 QGS. This CDR3 is 20 amino acids long. V lost 2 bases to trimming and J lost 5 bases; unmatched junction nucleotides: 21. The CDR3: CALGEKGPRGIHIPSDKLIF. The CDR3 DNA sequence: TGTGCTCTTGGGGAAAAAGGACCTAGGGGGATACATATCCCATCAGATAAACTCATCTTT.

The chain carries TRDV2 and TRDJ2; 9 bases line up with TRDD3. The ends lost 0 bases at V and 0 bases at J; junction bases unmatched: 10. In germline, CDR1 is GEAIGNYY, CDR2 EKD. The CDR3 has 19 amino acids. CDR3 DNA: TGTGCCTGTGACACCGTGAGCGTGATGGGGGATACTTTGACAGCACAACTCTTCTTT. This encodes CACDTVSVMGDTLTAQLFF.

As for this clone: The junction departs from germline at one end; a sequencing error may be responsible. This CDR3 is also generated by other DNA sequences in the sample. The J gene is TRDJ3, the V gene TRDV2; 11 nucleotides align to TRDD3. The CDR3 has 18 residues. CDR1 is GEAIGNYY and CDR2 is EKD in the germline V gene. This chain's CDR3 is CACDTVLGDTLYTLQMFF. CDR3 DNA: TGTGCCTGTGACACAGTCCTGGGGGATACCTTGTACACCCTACAGATGTTTTTC.

This clone was picked up one time. A junction end diverges from the germline sequence, so it may reflect a read error. V is TRDV3 and J is TRDJ1, with D tentatively TRDD3 (6 bases). This CDR3 has 18 residues. CDR1 is TVYSNPD and CDR2 is GDNSRS in the germline V gene (reference sequence). The CDR3 loop is CACERARLRGEDTDKLIF. Written as DNA, the CDR3 is TGTGCCTGCGAGCGCGCAAGGTTACGGGGGGAAGACACCGATAAACTCATCTTC.

This clone was seen more than once but under ten times. This sample also contains other DNA sequences that code for the same CDR3. DNA for the CDR3: TGTGCCTGTGACTGGGGGATAGCACAACTCTTCTTT. Translated, it gives CACDWGIAQLFF. The V gene is TRDV2, the J gene TRDJ2; 8 nucleotides line up with TRDD3. This CDR3 spans 12 amino acids. The germline gives CDR1 GEAIGNYY, CDR2 EKD. Trimming cost V 3 bases and J 7 bases; bases outside gene matches: 0.

On this clone itself: At residue 15, the TCRdb protein and translated DNA are inconsistent; the protein given comes from the DNA. This sequence joins TRDV2 and TRDJ1, with 10 bases fitting TRDD3. The ends lost 0 bases at V and 9 bases at J; junction bases unmatched: 12. Germline CDR1 reads GEAIGNYY; CDR2 reads EKD. This CDR3 has 16 amino acids. The CDR3 loop reads CACDTVGDTLTAQLIF. The CDR3 DNA sequence: TGTGCCTGTGACACCGTGGGGGATACTTTGACAGCACAACTCATCTTT.

This clone was seen more than once but under ten times. The rearrangement uses TRDV2 and TRDJ1; TRDD3 matches 12 bases. CDR1 GEAIGNYY and CDR2 EKD come from the germline V gene. Trimming at V came to 3 bases and at J to 4 bases, leaving 14 bases not matched to a gene. This CDR3 contains 18 residues. This CDR3 is CACDPKTFRWGIRDKLIF. CDR3 coding DNA: TGTGCCTGTGACCCGAAAACCTTCCGCTGGGGGATACGCGATAAACTCATCTTT.

Within the sample, this clone is medium-sized. The chain carries TRDV2 and TRDJ2, with 9 positions matching TRDD3. Germline V gene lookup returns CDR1 GEAIGNYY and CDR2 EKD. With 3 bases clipped from V and 0 bases from J, the junction kept 1 base outside the gene matches. The CDR3 extends over 15 amino acids. This CDR3 is CACDYWGTLTAQLFF. The CDR3 nucleotides read TGTGCCTGTGACTACTGGGGGACTTTGACAGCACAACTCTTCTTT.

Relative to its sample, this clone is medium-sized (0.01 to 0.1%). The chain carries TRDV2 and TRDJ1, with 10 bases identical to TRDD3. V was clipped by 4 bases and J by 11 bases; unmatched bases: 9. CDR3 length: 13 amino acids. The V gene's germline CDR1 is GEAIGNYY and CDR2 EKD. This chain's CDR3 is CACDKGGYGVLIF. In nucleotides, the CDR3 is TGTGCCTGTGATAAAGGGGGATACGGGGTGCTCATCTTT.

Note on this clone: Relative to the germline gene, one junction end is altered; a read error may explain this. V is TRDV2 and J is TRDJ3; TRDD2 might be the D (5 bases). This CDR3 contains 18 residues. Germline V CDR1 and CDR2: GEAIGNYY, EKD. Here the CDR3 DNA reads TGTGCCTGTGACATTCCTCCCGGGCGCTCCTGTTACACCCTACAGATGTTTTTC. Translated, it gives CACDIPPGRSCYTLQMFF.

This clone was seen more than once but under ten times. The V and J genes are TRDV2 and TRDJ1, with 7 bases fitting TRDD3. The CDR3 runs 16 residues. The V segment lost 1 base and the J segment 0 bases; nucleotides outside the gene matches: 7. Germline CDR1 GEAIGNYY, CDR2 EKD. In DNA form, the CDR3 reads TGTGCCTGTGACACTCGATACTGGGGAGACACCGATAAACTCATCTTT. Its protein product is CACDTRYWGDTDKLIF.

The V gene is TRDV1, the J gene TRDJ1, with 11 bases identical to TRDD3. CDR1 and CDR2 (germline): TSWWSYY, QGS. The CDR3 is made up of 22 amino acids. V lost 2 bases and J lost 4; bases outside the gene matches: 24. CDR3 in amino acids: CALGENYPVLGDMRFRGDKLIF. CDR3 in DNA: TGTGCTCTTGGGGAAAACTACCCTGTACTGGGGGATATGCGTTTCCGGGGCGATAAACTCATCTTT.

The rearrangement links TRDV2 to TRDJ1; the match to TRDD3 covers 10 bases. From germline, CDR1 is GEAIGNYY and CDR2 EKD. The CDR3 is 20 residues long. J gave up 0 bases and V 3 bases, and 18 bases lay outside the gene matches. CDR3 loop: CACDPRRGIRGFEYTDKLIF. CDR3 bases: TGTGCCTGTGACCCCCGGAGGGGGATACGCGGATTTGAGTACACCGATAAACTCATCTTT.

The chain couples TRDV1 to TRDJ1; TRDD3 agrees at 9 bases. Germline trimming cut 5 bases from V and 0 bases from J; bases unmatched to any gene: 28. The germline V gene encodes CDR1 TSWWSYY and CDR2 QGS. The CDR3 spans 23 residues. The CDR3 DNA reads TGTGCTCTTGGGTCCAATCCAGGGGTTCGTCTTAGGGGGATACAAGGGTACACCGATAAACTCATCTTT. This codes for CALGSNPGVRLRGIQGYTDKLIF.

The V gene is TRDV1, the J gene TRDJ1; D is perhaps TRDD3 (5 bases). Germline V lookup: CDR1 TSWWSYY, CDR2 QGS. The CDR3 extends over 16 amino acids. Trimming cost V 2 bases and J 7 bases, with 20 bases left between them. As DNA, the CDR3 is TGTGCTCTTGGGGAAATCCCCCCCCGGGGGCCGACTAAACTCATCTTT. Its protein is CALGEIPPRGPTKLIF.

This clone is medium-sized in the sample. The sample carries other DNA sequences with the same CDR3. The chain uses TRDV2 and TRDJ2; 9 bases line up with TRDD3. The ends lost 0 bases at V and 0 bases at J; junction bases unmatched: 1. The CDR3 covers 16 residues. CDR1 GEAIGNYY and CDR2 EKD come from the germline V gene. The CDR3 spells CACDTLGDTLTAQLFF. In nucleotides, the CDR3 is TGTGCCTGTGACACCTTGGGGGATACTTTGACAGCACAACTCTTCTTT.

This clone has more than one count but fewer than ten. The chain couples TRDV2 to TRDJ3; tentatively, D is TRDD3 (8 bases). The V and J ends lost 0 bases and 0 bases respectively, with 26 bases between them. Germline-derived CDR1 and CDR2 are GEAIGNYY and EKD. CDR3 length equals 23 residues. CDR3 sequence: CACDTVPTVLGAPSSWDTRQMFF. CDR3 coding DNA: TGTGCCTGTGACACCGTTCCTACCGTACTGGGGGCCCCTAGCTCCTGGGACACCCGACAGATGTTTTTC.

The V gene is TRDV3, the J gene TRDJ1, with 7 positions matching TRDD3. The CDR3 length is 15 residues. Germline CDR1 TVYSNPD, CDR2 GDNSRS (reference sequence). After removal of 3 bases from V and 0 bases from J, the junction contained 10 bases not matched to a gene. Here the CDR3 DNA reads TGTGCCTTCGGTCGGATACGCCCGTACACCGATAAACTCATCTTT. As protein: CAFGRIRPYTDKLIF.

About this clone itself: The junction departs from germline at one end; a sequencing error may be responsible. The CDR3 protein is CACDTVGSSGGYGSWDTRPMFF. CDR3 in DNA: TGTGCCTGTGACACGGTCGGCTCTTCTGGGGGATACGGGTCCTGGGACACCCGACCGATGTTTTTC. The chain links TRDV2 to TRDJ3; 12 nucleotides line up with TRDD3. The CDR3 has 22 residues. Germline lookup yields CDR1 GEAIGNYY and CDR2 EKD.

A few counts support this clone. The junction departs from germline at one end; a sequencing error may be responsible. The gene calls are TRDV1 and TRDJ1; possibly TRDD2 for D (5 bases). This CDR3 has 26 amino acids. In germline, CDR1 is TSWWSYY, CDR2 QGS. The CDR3 bases are TGTGCTCTTGGGGAATCTCGTCGCCTCCTTCGCTTACCAACCTTAAATCTGGACCGGCTAGACGATAAACTCACCTTT. Residues: CALGESRRLLRLPTLNLDRLDDKLTF.